This TCR beta chain was documented in a study of CD8 T cells in ankylosing spondylitis. Broader study findings: Typical of ankylosing spondylitis blood, it appeared, was a TCR beta motif of several highly homologous variants.

Library preparation for TCR beta used quantitative 5'-RACE with molecular barcodes. In TCRdb, the 5' RACE reads were re-called with MiXCR into one record per CDR3 protein. There are approximately 200,000 distinct CDR3 sequences in the sample; over 10% occur only once, and more than 9.5% lies in the top ten. This clonotype was observed a handful of times. Its specificity is not known. Sequencing used blood, either unsorted or a sorted T cell fraction (not recorded which). This sequence was found in a female donor with ankylosing spondylitis or in good health (not recorded which).

The CDR3 here is CASSQTGVGTEAFF. In nucleotides, the CDR3 is TGTGCCAGCAGCCAGACAGGGGTAGGCACTGAAGCTTTCTTT. The chain has TRBV4-2 and TRBJ1-1; 8 bases agree with TRBD1. V was pared by 3 bases and J by 4 bases, with 4 bases of the junction left unmatched. In germline, CDR1 is LGHNA, CDR2 YNFKEQ. The CDR3 is 14 residues long.